The 23 T cell receptor beta chains reported below all come from one sample, sequenced in a study of STAT5B mutations in CD4+ large granular lymphocyte leukemia. The data were produced by immunoSEQ multiplex PCR, yet TCRdb's version contains in-frame clones alone and is incomplete. This repertoire shows 23,000 or so clones, 60% to 80% found once; its top ten account for almost 0.65%. The sample comprised CD4+ T cells from blood buffy coats. All receptors come from a human donor in good health.

The chain recombines TRBV6-5 with TRBJ1-1, with 8 bases identical to TRBD1. V was pared by 6 bases and J by 4 bases, with 7 bases of the junction left unmatched. Germline CDR1 reads MNHEY; CDR2 reads SVGAGI. The CDR3 is 14 residues long. Written as DNA, the CDR3 is TGTGCCAGCAGGCTTACAGGGGGTGTCACTGAAGCTTTCTTT. Residues: CASRLTGGVTEAFF.

The chain couples TRBV21-1 to TRBJ2-1; the listed D gene, TRBD1, was not tested against the DNA. TRBV21-1 is a known pseudogene. The CDR3 runs to 16 residues. The CDR3 protein is CASRRRTGKEDNEQFF. The CDR3, as DNA: TGTGCCAGCAGGAGACGGACAGGGAAAGAGGACAATGAGCAGTTCTTC.

The V call is TRBV29-1, the J call TRBJ1-5, with 7 bases lining up with TRBD1. Germline CDR1 SQVTM, CDR2 ANQGSEA. The length of the CDR3 is 14 residues. V was pared by 4 bases and J by 2 bases, with 5 bases of the junction left unmatched. The DNA for the CDR3 is TGCAGCGTTGGAGGGACAGATCGCAATCAGCCCCAGCATTTT. Protein sequence: CSVGGTDRNQPQHF.

This clone was observed a single time. CDR3 amino acids: CASSLNGGPYNEQFF. In DNA form, the CDR3 reads TGTGCCAGCAGCTTAAACGGGGGGCCCTACAATGAGCAGTTCTTC. The chain uses TRBV7-3 and TRBJ2-1; D possibly corresponds to TRBD2 (7 bases). CDR1 and CDR2 from the germline V gene are SGHTA and FQGTGA. This CDR3 is 15 amino acids long. The V end was cut by 1 base, the J end by 2 bases, with 9 bases between.

This chain links TRBV9 with TRBJ1-2; the D is unclear. The V gene's germline CDR1 is SGDLS and CDR2 YYNGEE. V was pared by 4 bases and J by 6 bases, with 13 bases between. The length of the CDR3 is 13 residues. The CDR3 sequence is CASSPGYLDGYTF. CDR3 coding DNA: TGTGCCAGCAGCCCGGGGTATTTAGATGGCTACACCTTC.

This clone was recorded a few times. The chain combines TRBV5-4 with TRBJ1-6, with unresolved D. V gave up 3 bases and J gave up 7 bases, with 14 bases separating them. The CDR3 consists of 15 residues. Germline V lookup: CDR1 SGHNT, CDR2 YYREEE (reference sequence). CDR3 nucleotides: TGTGCCAGCAGCTCTGGCTCAGGTATCAATTCACCCCTCCACTTT. Its translation: CASSSGSGINSPLHF.

The chain recombines TRBV2 with TRBJ1-5, with 9 positions matching TRBD1. CDR3 length equals 15 residues. CDR1 SNHLY and CDR2 FYNNEI come from the germline V gene. V was pared by 6 bases and J by 7 bases, with 10 bases of the junction left unmatched. CDR3 sequence (DNA): TGTGCCAGCAGCGCCCAGACAGGGGGTGGGCAGCCCCAGCATTTT. This gives the protein CASSAQTGGGQPQHF.

This chain joins TRBV4-1 and TRBJ1-6, with unresolved D. This CDR3 has 12 residues. Trimming shortened V by 2 bases and J by 8 bases, and 4 bases separated the two germline ends. CDR1 and CDR2 from the germline V gene are MGHRA and YSYEKL. The CDR3 loop is CASSQNHSPLHF. Here the CDR3 DNA reads TGCGCCAGCAGCCAAAATCATTCACCCCTCCACTTT.

This sequence joins TRBV2 and TRBJ1-3; D perhaps matches TRBD1 (6 bases). Per the germline V gene, CDR1 is SNHLY and CDR2 is FYNNEI. V lost 3 bases to trimming and J lost 1 base, with 13 bases between them. This CDR3 is 16 amino acids long. CDR3 DNA sequence: TGTGCCAGCAGTGAGCGAGGGGGGGCGTCTGGAAACACCATATATTTT. This codes for CASSERGGASGNTIYF.

The rearrangement joins TRBV5-1 to TRBJ1-2; TRBD1 might be the D (5 bases). The CDR3 runs 15 residues. Trimming took off 0 bases at V and 3 bases at J, with 12 bases between the two ends. Germline V CDR1 and CDR2: SGHRS, YFSETQ. CDR3 bases: TGCGCCAGCAGCTTGGGGGCAGGGTCCCACTATGGCTACACCTTC. It specifies CASSLGAGSHYGYTF.

The chain recombines TRBV5-1 with TRBJ1-5; D is perhaps TRBD1 (5 bases). CDR1 is SGHRS, CDR2 YFSETQ, per germline. CDR3 length: 13 residues. Between the trimmed V and J ends, which lost 7 bases and 1 base, there was a span of 9 bases. The CDR3 here is CASAEGSNQPQHF. CDR3 bases: TGCGCCAGCGCGGAGGGGAGCAATCAGCCCCAGCATTTT.

The gene calls are TRBV5-1 and TRBJ1-4; D not resolved. Trimming stripped 5 bases from V and 0 bases from J, with 8 bases between. There are 14 residues in the CDR3. CDR1 and CDR2 from the germline V gene are SGHRS and YFSETQ. CDR3 loop: CASSMTTTNEKLFF. The CDR3 region has the DNA TGCGCCAGCAGTATGACCACAACTAATGAAAAACTGTTTTTT.

V is TRBV6-1 and J is TRBJ1-1; TRBD1 aligns across 9 bases. This CDR3 has 13 amino acids. The germline V gene encodes CDR1 MNHNS and CDR2 SASEGT. V gave up 10 bases and J gave up 4 bases; unmatched junction bases: 7. CDR3 bases: TGTGCCACACAGGGGGCGGGGGTCACTGAAGCTTTCTTT. Translation gives CATQGAGVTEAFF.

The V call is TRBV15, the J call TRBJ2-7; unclear D gene. In germline, CDR1 is LNHNV, CDR2 YYDKDF (reference sequence). The V end was cut by 0 bases, the J end by 0 bases, with 15 bases between. This CDR3 comprises 17 residues. The CDR3 nucleotides are TGTGCCACCAGCAGAGATTTTCTGCTGGAGAGCTCCTACGAGCAGTACTTC. As protein: CATSRDFLLESSYEQYF.

V and J are TRBV7-2 and TRBJ2-1; D is undetermined. V gave up 4 bases and J gave up 6 bases, with 16 bases separating them. This CDR3 has 15 amino acids. Germline V lookup: CDR1 SGHTA, CDR2 FQGNSA. CDR3 region: CASSSPSKPLNEQFF. CDR3 coding DNA: TGTGCCAGCAGCTCCCCATCGAAACCGCTCAATGAGCAGTTCTTC.

The chain uses TRBV4-3 and TRBJ1-1; no firm D call. V was cut by 0 bases and J by 6 bases, with 8 bases left in between. The CDR3 extends over 13 amino acids. Germline values: CDR1 LGHNA, CDR2 YSLEER. The CDR3 coding sequence is TGCGCCAGCAGCCAAGATCCCCTTGCTGAAGCTTTCTTT. Residues: CASSQDPLAEAFF.

The table lists this clone with a count of one. This chain links TRBV6-5 with TRBJ2-7; D is tentatively TRBD1 or TRBD2 (5 bases each). V was clipped by 5 bases and J by 3 bases, with 17 bases between them. CDR1 MNHEY and CDR2 SVGAGI come from the germline V gene. The CDR3 extends over 15 amino acids. CDR3 in amino acids: CASSRFTRGDYEQYF. CDR3 DNA: TGTGCCAGCAGTCGCTTCACTAGGGGTGACTACGAGCAGTACTTC.

The gene calls are TRBV6-1 and TRBJ1-2; a possible D gene is TRBD1 (6 bases). The CDR3 has 13 amino acids. Trimming took off 6 bases at V and 6 bases at J, with 14 bases between the two ends. CDR1 and CDR2 from the germline V gene are MNHNS and SASEGT. The CDR3 DNA sequence: TGTGCCAGCAGAGGACAGATGAATGATGGCTACACCTTC. The encoded protein is CASRGQMNDGYTF.

The chain recombines TRBV6-6 with TRBJ1-2; 7 nucleotides match TRBD1. Germline V gene data show CDR1 as MNHNY and CDR2 as SVGAGI (reference sequence). This CDR3 is 12 amino acids long. After removal of 6 bases from V and 4 bases from J, the junction contained 2 bases not matched to a gene. The CDR3 DNA sequence: TGTGCCAGCAGGACAGGGTCCTATGGCTACACCTTC. This encodes CASRTGSYGYTF.

The chain couples TRBV7-2 to TRBJ2-1; D might be TRBD1 or TRBD2, each matching 5 bases. The germline V gene encodes CDR1 SGHTA and CDR2 FQGNSA. The CDR3 extends over 16 amino acids. Between the trimmed V and J ends, which lost 4 bases and 5 bases, there was a span of 18 bases. In nucleotides, the CDR3 is TGTGCCAGCAGCTATCGTGGGGGAGTGAGGGACAATGAGCAGTTCTTC. Protein: CASSYRGGVRDNEQFF.

The chain is built from TRBV9 and TRBJ2-1, with D maybe TRBD1 (5 bases). CDR3 length: 17 residues. Germline lookup yields CDR1 SGDLS and CDR2 YYNGEE. Trimming stripped 1 base from V and 5 bases from J, with 19 bases between. The CDR3 is CASSVTGGWQGNNEQFF. The CDR3 nucleotides read TGTGCCAGCAGCGTAACAGGCGGTTGGCAGGGAAACAATGAGCAGTTCTTC. Looking up the rest from reference TRBV9 and TRBJ2-1 gives the full variable domain: DSGVTQTPKHLITATGQRVTLRCSPRSGDLSVYWYQQSLDQGLQFLIQYYNGEERAKGNILERFSAQQFPDLHSELNLSSLELGDSALYFCASSVTGGWQGNNEQFFGPGTRLTVL.

The CDR3 bases are TGTGCCAGCAGCCGGGGGACTAGCGGGGGCGCGAACACCGGGGAGCTGTTTTTT. Translating gives CASSRGTSGGANTGELFF. The gene calls are TRBV4-2 and TRBJ2-2; TRBD2 matches 14 bases. This CDR3 is built from 18 residues. V shed 4 bases and J 0 bases; nucleotides not matched to a gene: 4. Per the germline V gene, CDR1 is LGHNA and CDR2 is YNFKEQ.

This rearrangement joins TRBV18 to TRBJ2-3; D is unresolved. V was shortened by 0 bases and J by 2 bases, with 6 bases between the two germline ends. This CDR3 has 14 residues. Germline loops: CDR1 KGHSH, CDR2 LQKENI. As DNA, the CDR3 is TGTGCCAGCTCACCACCCCGGAACACAGATACGCAGTATTTT. Amino acid sequence: CASSPPRNTDTQYF.